This T cell receptor beta chain derives from a study of blood T cell repertoires in COVID-19. The CDR3 runs to 15 residues. V lost 5 bases, J lost 1 base, and 12 bases lay in between. Per germline, CDR1 GTSNPN and CDR2 SVGIG (reference sequence). Clones were sequenced by immunoSEQ multiplex PCR, and TCRdb holds only the in-frame ones, with some missing. The table has about 200,000 clones, about nine tenths seen once. Sequencing was performed on PBMCs or T cells enriched from blood (not recorded which). This clonotype was sampled from a young woman who had recovered from COVID-19. The rearrangement uses TRBV30 and TRBJ2-6; D call uncertain. The CDR3 DNA follows: TGTGCCTGGGCAGGTTTCTATTCTGGGGCCAACGTCCTGACTTTC. This codes for CAWAGFYSGANVLTF. Combining the CDR3 with reference TRBV30 and TRBJ2-6 gives the whole variable domain SQTIHQWPATLVQPVGSPLSLECTVEGTSNPNLYWYRQAAGRGLQLLFYSVGIGQISSEVPQNLSASRPQDRQFILSSKKLLLSDSGFYLCAWAGFYSGANVLTFGAGSRLTVL.